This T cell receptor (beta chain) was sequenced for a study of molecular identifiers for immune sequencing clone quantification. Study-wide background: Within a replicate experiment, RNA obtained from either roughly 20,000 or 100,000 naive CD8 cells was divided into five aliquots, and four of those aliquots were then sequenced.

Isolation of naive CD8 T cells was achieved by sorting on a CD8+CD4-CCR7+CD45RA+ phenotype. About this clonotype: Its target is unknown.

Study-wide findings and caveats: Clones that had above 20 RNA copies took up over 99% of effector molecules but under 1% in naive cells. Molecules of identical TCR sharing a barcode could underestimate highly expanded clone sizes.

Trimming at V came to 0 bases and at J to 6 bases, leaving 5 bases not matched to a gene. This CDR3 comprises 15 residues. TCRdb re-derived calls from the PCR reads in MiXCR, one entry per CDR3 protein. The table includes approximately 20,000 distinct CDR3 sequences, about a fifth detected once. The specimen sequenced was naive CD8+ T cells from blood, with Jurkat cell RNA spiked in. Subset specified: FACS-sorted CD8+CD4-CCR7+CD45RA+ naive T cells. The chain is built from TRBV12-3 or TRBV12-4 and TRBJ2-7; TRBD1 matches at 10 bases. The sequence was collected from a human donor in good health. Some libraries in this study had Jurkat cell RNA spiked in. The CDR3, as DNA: TGTGCCAGCAGTTTAGCGGGGACAGGGGTACGCGAGCAGTACTTC. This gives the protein CASSLAGTGVREQYF.